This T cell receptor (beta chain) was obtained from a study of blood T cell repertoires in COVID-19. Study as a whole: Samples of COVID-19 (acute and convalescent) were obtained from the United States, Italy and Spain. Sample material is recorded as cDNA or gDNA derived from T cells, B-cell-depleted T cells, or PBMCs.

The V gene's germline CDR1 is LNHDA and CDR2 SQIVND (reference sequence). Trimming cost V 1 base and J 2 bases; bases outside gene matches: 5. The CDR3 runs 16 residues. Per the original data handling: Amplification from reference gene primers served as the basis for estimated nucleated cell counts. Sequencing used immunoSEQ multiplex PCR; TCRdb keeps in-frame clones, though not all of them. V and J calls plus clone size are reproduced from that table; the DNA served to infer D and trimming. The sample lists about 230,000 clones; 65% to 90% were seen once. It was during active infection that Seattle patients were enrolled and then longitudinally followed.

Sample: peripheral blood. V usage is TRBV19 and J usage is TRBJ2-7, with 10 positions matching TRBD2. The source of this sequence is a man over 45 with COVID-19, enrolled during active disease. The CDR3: CASSIAAGLATYEQYF. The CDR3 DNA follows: TGTGCCAGTAGTATAGCCGCGGGACTAGCGACCTACGAGCAGTACTTC.